This T cell receptor (beta chain) stems from a study of T cell repertoires in cytomegalovirus infection. At the level of the study: Selection of CMV epitopes for the study included recently identified HLA-C-restricted and well-studied HLA-B-restricted ones. Both a matching HLA type and CMV infection were indicated by public TCR beta signatures.

Each CDR3 protein is one row after TCRdb ran MiXCR on the reads. The profile covers under 500,000 distinct CDR3 sequences, with about two fifths appearing a single time and around 45% taken by the ten largest. Remarks on this clonotype: What it binds is not known.

Study outcomes and limitations: Cumulative public TCR beta family frequency identified carriers of CMV plus the relevant HLA. HLA-C-restricted CMV-specific TCR beta clonotypes were dominant in the ex vivo response.

The CDR3 extends over 13 amino acids. With 6 bases removed from V and 7 bases from J, the gap between germline ends came to 12 bases. The clonotype comes from a human donor in good health (CMV status not recorded). Some clones in this sample may be carry-over from other donors' samples. This specimen was cultured PBMCs, taken from culture after CMV antigen stimulation. The chain has TRBV12-3 or TRBV12-4 and TRBJ2-2, with D uncertain. Written as DNA, the CDR3 is TGTGCCAGCAGGCCCCTGATGGGCGGGGAGCTGTTTTTT. This gives the protein CASRPLMGGELFF.